The 3 T cell receptor beta chains reported below all come from one sample, sequenced in a study of T cell responses to AZD1222 COVID-19 vaccine (dated by TCRdb to the early 2020s). According to the study, the label for this sample's time point signals: baseline before first vaccination. Receptors were amplified or captured by the immunoSEQ multiplex PCR assay. TCRdb limited this immuneACCESS table to in-frame rearrangements with V and J called. A share of clones is missing; checked studies link under half to unresolved V genes, and the rest is unexplained. In all, the sample holds around 110,000 clones, and around 91% of those were seen once. Of the sample, approximately 1.5% is held by the ten largest clones. This specimen consisted of peripheral blood, obtained on day 0 of AZD1222 vaccination. The receptor source for this set is an adult in good health.

The rearrangement uses TRBV19 and TRBJ1-1, with 9 nucleotides matching TRBD1. Germline CDR1 and CDR2: LNHDA and SQIVND (reference sequence). J was trimmed by 1 base and V by 6 bases; bases with no gene match: 6. The length of the CDR3 is 15 residues. The CDR3 DNA reads as TGTGCCAGTAGGGAACAGGGGGCCCAGAACACTGAAGCTTTCTTT. It translates to CASREQGAQNTEAFF. Complete variable domain (other parts from reference TRBV19 and TRBJ1-1): DGGITQSPKYLFRKEGQNVTLSCEQNLNHDAMYWYRQDPGQGLRLIYYSQIVNDFQKGDIAEGYSVSREKKESFPLTVTSAQKNPTAFYLCASREQGAQNTEAFFGQGTRLTVV.

The chain carries TRBV24-1 and TRBJ1-2, with D unclear. CDR3 length: 14 amino acids. Germline-derived CDR1 and CDR2 are KGHDR and SFDVKD. Trimming removed 3 bases at V and 5 bases at J, with 12 bases between. This CDR3 reads CATSDGTEEYGYTF. The CDR3 nucleotides are TGTGCCACCAGTGATGGAACGGAGGAGTATGGCTACACCTTC.

V is TRBV19 and J is TRBJ1-3; D ambiguous. This CDR3 comprises 12 residues. Trimming stripped 0 bases from V and 4 bases from J, with 1 base between. Germline assignment: CDR1 LNHDA and CDR2 SQIVND (reference sequence). The CDR3 DNA reads TGTGCCAGTAGTATAGAGGGAAACACCATATATTTT. It yields the protein CASSIEGNTIYF.